These 20 T cell receptor beta chains originate from one sample sequenced in a study of T cells in Graves' hyperthyroidism and ophthalmopathy. TCR beta CDR3 regions were amplified from RNA. An initial round of RT-PCR targeting the TCR CDR3 relied on the HTBI primer set. TCRdb re-called the multiplex PCR reads with MiXCR, one entry per CDR3 protein. The sample lists 85,000 to 110,000 distinct CDR3 sequences; about 50% were seen once. What was sequenced was blood. These receptors originate from a man aged 40-49 years with Graves' hyperthyroidism.

About this clonotype: Here the CDR3 omits its conserved ending phenylalanine or tryptophan, so a read error is the likely source. This rearrangement joins TRBV20-1 to TRBJ2-1, with D possibly being TRBD1 (6 bases). This CDR3 comprises 14 residues. In germline, CDR1 is DFQATT, CDR2 SNEGSKA (reference sequence). The CDR3 sequence: CSARAMDSYNEQFV. The CDR3 region has the DNA TGCAGTGCTAGAGCTATGGACAGTTACAATGAACAGTTCGTC.

The chain has TRBV28 and TRBJ1-1; no clear D. Germline V gene sequence: CDR1 MDHEN, CDR2 SYDVKM. V shed 5 bases and J shed 9 bases, with 10 bases lying between them. The CDR3 has 11 residues. The CDR3 DNA reads as TGTGCCAGCAGTGCCCAATCCAAAGCTTTCTTT. Translation gives CASSAQSKAFF. Full variable domain (remainder filled in from reference TRBV28 and TRBJ1-1): DVKVTQSSRYLVKRTGEKVFLECVQDMDHENMFWYRQDPGLGLRLIYFSYDVKMKEKGDIPEGYSVSREKKERFSLILESASTNQTSMYLCASSAQSKAFFGQGTRLTVV.

Remarks on this clonotype: The limits of the CDR3 on the DNA are not certain, so only TCRdb's listed CDR3 is given. The chain has TRBV7-5 and TRBJ2-6. TRBV7-5 is classified as a pseudogene. Ends included, the CDR3 has 18 residues. The CDR3 here is CISVPAGWNLSGANVLTF.

Ten or more counts support this clonotype. The chain uses TRBV9 and TRBJ2-1, with 8 nucleotides matching TRBD2. The CDR3 sequence is 15 residues long. Germline trimming cut 3 bases from V and 4 bases from J; bases unmatched to any gene: 6. The V gene's germline CDR1 is SGDLS and CDR2 YYNGEE. CDR3: CASSGRGGGYNEQFF. The CDR3 DNA reads as TGTGCCAGCAGCGGTCGGGGGGGTGGGTACAATGAGCAGTTCTTC.

In its sample, this clonotype was seen many times. V and J are TRBV10-3 and TRBJ1-1; D is ambiguous. With 6 bases removed from V and 5 bases from J, the gap between germline ends came to 13 bases. The CDR3 has 13 residues. Germline V gene sequence: CDR1 ENHRY, CDR2 SYGVKD. CDR3 nucleotides: TGTGCCATCAGAGACCGACTAGATACTGAAGCTTTCTTT. This gives the protein CAIRDRLDTEAFF.

Many counts were recorded for this clonotype. This chain links TRBV20-1 with TRBJ2-5; D gene uncertain. The germline CDR1 and CDR2 sequences are DFQATT and SNEGSKA (reference sequence). Trimming stripped 0 bases from V and 6 bases from J, with 5 bases between. The CDR3 totals 11 residues. In DNA form, the CDR3 reads TGCAGTGCTAGAGATCGGAAGACCCAGTACTTC. Protein product: CSARDRKTQYF.

This clonotype was recorded a few times. V and J are TRBV2 and TRBJ1-6, with D unresolved. CDR3 length: 16 residues. CDR1 is SNHLY, CDR2 FYNNEI, per germline. V was cut by 3 bases and J by 3 bases, with 12 bases left in between. In nucleotides, the CDR3 is TGTGCCAGCAGTGATGTAGGGTCTGTCTATAATTCACCCCTCCACTTT. This sequence encodes CASSDVGSVYNSPLHF.

This rearrangement joins TRBV20-1 to TRBJ1-6, with 9 bases identical to TRBD1. J gave up 10 bases and V 3 bases, and 4 bases lay outside the gene matches. The CDR3 contains 13 residues. CDR1 DFQATT and CDR2 SNEGSKA come from the germline V gene (reference sequence). The CDR3 loop reads CSARWDRESPLHF. In nucleotides, the CDR3 is TGCAGTGCTAGGTGGGACAGGGAATCACCCCTCCACTTT.

This clonotype appeared many times. The chain links TRBV20-1 to TRBJ2-7; no firm D call. The CDR3 extends over 12 amino acids. CDR1 is DFQATT, CDR2 SNEGSKA, per germline (reference sequence). The V end lost 1 base, the J end lost 4 bases, and 8 bases lay between the germline ends. CDR3 protein: CSARGVRYEQYF. The CDR3 DNA sequence: TGCAGTGCTAGAGGGGTCAGGTACGAGCAGTACTTC.

The chain employs TRBV29-1 and TRBJ1-5, with 7 bases that match TRBD1. The CDR3 runs to 16 residues. The V and J ends lost 8 bases and 9 bases, in that order; junction bases with no gene match: 22. Germline loops: CDR1 SQVTM, CDR2 ANQGSEA. This chain's CDR3 is CSLLSLQDRWQPPQHF. CDR3 bases: TGCAGCCTCCTTTCGCTCCAGGACAGGTGGCAACCGCCCCAGCATTTT. Variable domain in full (rest from reference TRBV29-1 and TRBJ1-5): SAVISQKPSRDICQRGTSLTIQCQVDSQVTMMFWYRQQPGQSLTLIATANQGSEATYESGFVIDKFPISRPNLTFSTLTVSNMSPEDSSIYLCSLLSLQDRWQPPQHFGDGTRLSIL.

The chain joins TRBV7-2 to TRBJ1-1; D gene unclear. This CDR3 is 12 amino acids long. Germline loops: CDR1 SGHTA, CDR2 FQGNSA. V shed 5 bases and J shed 9 bases, with 13 bases lying between them. The CDR3 protein is CASSLVVGKAFF. The CDR3 DNA sequence: TGTGCCAGCAGCCTAGTTGTAGGGAAAGCTTTCTTT.

Many counts were recorded for this clonotype. The J gene is TRBJ1-2, the V gene TRBV4-1; a possible D gene is TRBD1 (6 bases). Germline values: CDR1 MGHRA, CDR2 YSYEKL. V lost 0 bases and J lost 0, with 14 bases in between. The CDR3 loop spans 17 amino acids. CDR3 DNA sequence: TGCGCCAGCAGCCAAGATGATACAGGGCGAGCTAACTATGGCTACACCTTC. Encoded protein: CASSQDDTGRANYGYTF.

V usage is TRBV19 and J usage is TRBJ2-1; TRBD2 matches at 10 bases. CDR1 is LNHDA, CDR2 SQIVND, per germline (reference sequence). V shed 1 base and J 6 bases; nucleotides not matched to a gene: 9. The length of the CDR3 is 17 residues. DNA for the CDR3: TGTGCCAGTAGTATAGTAGCGGGGGGTCCCTCCCGCAATGAGCAGTTCTTC. Its protein product is CASSIVAGGPSRNEQFF.

This chain links TRBV7-6 with TRBJ1-1; D is perhaps TRBD1 (5 bases). Between the trimmed V and J ends, which lost 1 base and 4 bases, there was a span of 19 bases. The CDR3 runs 17 residues. Germline assignment: CDR1 SGHVS and CDR2 FNYEAQ. The CDR3 bases are TGTGCCAGCAGCTTAGAGGGACTAGGAGAGACGGCCACTGAAGCTTTCTTT. Amino acids: CASSLEGLGETATEAFF.

This clonotype has at least ten counts. V gene TRBV9 combines with J gene TRBJ1-6; D possibly corresponds to TRBD1 (6 bases). In germline, CDR1 is SGDLS, CDR2 YYNGEE. V lost 0 bases and J lost 5, with 6 bases in between. The CDR3 runs 14 residues. For the CDR3, the DNA is TGTGCCAGCAGCGTAGGACAGGATAATTCACCCCTCCACTTT. Translated, it gives CASSVGQDNSPLHF.

The chain combines TRBV7-9 with TRBJ2-2; the D is unclear. Germline CDR1 reads SEHNR; CDR2 reads FQNEAQ (reference sequence). The V end was cut by 5 bases, the J end by 7 bases, with 8 bases between. The CDR3 consists of 12 residues. CDR3 region: CASSPVGGELFF. The CDR3 nucleotides read TGTGCCAGCAGCCCTGTAGGCGGGGAGCTGTTTTTT.

Turning to this clonotype: The DNA is left out, because the CDR3 cannot be placed on it with certainty; the CDR3 is given as TCRdb lists it. The chain employs TRBV7-2 and TRBJ1-5; the D call TRBD1 from the table was never checked on the DNA. The germline V gene encodes CDR1 SGHTA and CDR2 FQGNSA. The CDR3 spans 23 residues, counting both ends. The CDR3 sequence is CASSLPTSDTMSSSSGQGQPQHF.

The rearrangement joins TRBV3-1 to TRBJ2-5, with D tentatively TRBD1 or TRBD2 (5 bases each). Germline V gene lookup returns CDR1 LGHDT and CDR2 YNNKEL (reference sequence). Trimming pared 4 bases from V and 2 bases from J, leaving 8 bases between. There are 13 residues in the CDR3. The chain's CDR3 is CASSPWGQETQYF. In DNA form, the CDR3 reads TGTGCCAGCAGCCCCTGGGGGCAAGAGACCCAGTACTTC.

Turning to this clonotype: The CDR3 does not end in the conserved phenylalanine or tryptophan, so this is likely a read error. Because the CDR3's place on the DNA is in doubt, the DNA is left out and the CDR3 is given as listed by TCRdb. V usage is TRBV7-2 and J usage is TRBJ2-3; TRBD2, the table's D call, lacks a check against the DNA. Germline loops: CDR1 SGHTA, CDR2 FQGNSA. The CDR3 is 8 amino acids in total, end residues counted. The CDR3 region is CASSLGRS.

This clonotype was counted ten times or more. This chain connects TRBV14 to TRBJ1-6; 9 bases line up with TRBD1. The V gene's germline CDR1 is SGHDN and CDR2 FVKESK. There are 14 residues in the CDR3. V dropped 4 bases and J dropped 9; count of bases not matched to a gene: 4. The CDR3 here is CASSRDRDFSPLHF. Here the CDR3 DNA reads TGTGCCAGCAGCCGGGACAGGGATTTTTCACCCCTCCACTTT.